A selection of T cell receptor beta chains follows, all from one sample in a study of T cells after yellow fever vaccination. MiXCR, applied by TCRdb to the 5' RACE reads, yields one record per CDR3 protein. The top ten hold around 3.3% of the sample, which has about 220,000 distinct CDR3 sequences, approximately 3% seen once. Sequenced material: CD4+ T cells sorted from PBMCs, taken 10 days after the yellow fever booster vaccination. All receptors derive from a man younger than 30 who received the YFV17D yellow fever vaccine. Each CDR3 is given without its conserved first and last residue. D genes are given only for firm matches.

v_gene,d_gene,CDR3aa
TRBV5-1,.,ASSLMVSGANVLT
TRBV6-6,.,ASSPATYGYT
TRBV6-5,.,ASSYQPGTAEAF
TRBV20-1,.,SALPPGSVYNEQF
TRBV6-5,.,ASSYQGTNTGELF
TRBV28,.,ASSSPAYGYT
TRBV30,.,AWSRGYTDTQY
TRBV24-1,.,ATSDQGTRANTGELF
TRBV10-3,.,AISVQGRAF
TRBV7-2,.,ASSPMMSGSQETQY
TRBV4-1,.,ASRHDRSSGYT
TRBV6-5,.,ASSYTPRDEQY
TRBV6-6,TRBD2,ASSYRIGSGGLIYEQY
TRBV20-1,.,SVQARARNQPQH
TRBV12-3/TRBV12-4,TRBD1,ASTAGQGGNYGYT
TRBV7-9,.,ASSLGVRTGPRDTQY
TRBV5-8,.,ASPMTGGRLMNTEAF
TRBV12-3/TRBV12-4,.,ASSLGVRRGATDTQY
TRBV28,TRBD2,ASKGTSGVSIQY
TRBV12-3/TRBV12-4,.,ASSSTRIRSPLH
TRBV7-2,.,ASSSSGGFVTDTQY
TRBV7-2,.,ASSFSTDPRGTQY
TRBV28,.,ASSGGLQYEQF
TRBV2,.,ASRGGEQPQH
TRBV4-1,.,ASSQDSGNTIY
TRBV12-3/TRBV12-4,.,ASSLGESTEAF
TRBV18,TRBD1,ASSSRQGRSYNEQF
TRBV5-1,TRBD2,ASSSIAGAPFSEQF
TRBV20-1,.,SARETSLGEQY
TRBV19,TRBD1,ASSPPSTGIGQPQH
TRBV28,.,ASTPGSDTQY
TRBV5-1,TRBD2,ASSLGAGGQEQY
TRBV19,.,ATAPLVSRRTDTQY
TRBV24-1,TRBD1,ATSETGGFDEQF
TRBV5-1,TRBD2,ASSIGTSGYQETQY
TRBV6-5,TRBD1,ASGRWDRTLNYGYT
TRBV12-5,.,ASGVDLRPGYT
TRBV7-9,.,ASSQGHILGELF
TRBV4-1,TRBD2,ASSPLGISGRD
TRBV20-1,.,SARREAPYEQY
TRBV12-3/TRBV12-4,.,ASSLPTVENYGYT